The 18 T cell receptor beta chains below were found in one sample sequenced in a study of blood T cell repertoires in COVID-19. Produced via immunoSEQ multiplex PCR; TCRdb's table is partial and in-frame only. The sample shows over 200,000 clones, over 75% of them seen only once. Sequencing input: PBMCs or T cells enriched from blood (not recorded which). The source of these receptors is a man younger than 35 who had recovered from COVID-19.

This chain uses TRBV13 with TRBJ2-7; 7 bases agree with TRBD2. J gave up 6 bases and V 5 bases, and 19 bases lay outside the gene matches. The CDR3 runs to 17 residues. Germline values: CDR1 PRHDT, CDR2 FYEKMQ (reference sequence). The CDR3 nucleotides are TGTGCCAGCAGCCCTGGGGGACTATTCGGACCGGAGGTCGAGCAGTACTTC. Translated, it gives CASSPGGLFGPEVEQYF.

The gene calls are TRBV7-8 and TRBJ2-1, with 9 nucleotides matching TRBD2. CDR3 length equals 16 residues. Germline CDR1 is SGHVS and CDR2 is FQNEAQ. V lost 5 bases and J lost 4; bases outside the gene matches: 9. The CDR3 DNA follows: TGTGCCAGCAGCCCCGGGGCGGGGGGGCAGTACAATGAGCAGTTCTTC. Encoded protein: CASSPGAGGQYNEQFF.

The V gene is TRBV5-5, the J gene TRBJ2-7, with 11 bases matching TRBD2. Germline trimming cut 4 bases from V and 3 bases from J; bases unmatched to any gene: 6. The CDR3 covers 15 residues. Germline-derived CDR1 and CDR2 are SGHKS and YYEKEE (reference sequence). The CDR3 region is CASSPIAGGHYEQYF. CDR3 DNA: TGTGCCAGCAGCCCGATAGCGGGGGGGCACTACGAGCAGTACTTC.

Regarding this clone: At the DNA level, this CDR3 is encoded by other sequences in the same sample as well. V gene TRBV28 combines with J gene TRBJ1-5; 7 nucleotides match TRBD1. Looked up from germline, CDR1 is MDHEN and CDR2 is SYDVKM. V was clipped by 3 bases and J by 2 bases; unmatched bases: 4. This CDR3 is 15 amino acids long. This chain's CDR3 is CASSFDRVGNQPQHF. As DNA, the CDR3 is TGTGCCAGCAGTTTTGACAGGGTTGGCAATCAGCCCCAGCATTTT.

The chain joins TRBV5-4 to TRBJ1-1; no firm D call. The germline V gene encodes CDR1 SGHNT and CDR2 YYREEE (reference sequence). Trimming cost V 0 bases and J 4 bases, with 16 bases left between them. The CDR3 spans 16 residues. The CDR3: CASSLAYGGMGTEAFF. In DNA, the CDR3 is TGTGCCAGCAGCTTGGCCTATGGAGGGATGGGCACTGAAGCTTTCTTT.

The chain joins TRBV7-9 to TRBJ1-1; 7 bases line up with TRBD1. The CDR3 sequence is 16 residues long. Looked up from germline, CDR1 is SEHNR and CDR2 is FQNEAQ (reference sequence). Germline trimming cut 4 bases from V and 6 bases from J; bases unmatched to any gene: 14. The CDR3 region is CASSSRQGSIPPEAFF. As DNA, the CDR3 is TGTGCCAGCAGCTCTAGACAGGGAAGTATACCCCCTGAAGCTTTCTTT.

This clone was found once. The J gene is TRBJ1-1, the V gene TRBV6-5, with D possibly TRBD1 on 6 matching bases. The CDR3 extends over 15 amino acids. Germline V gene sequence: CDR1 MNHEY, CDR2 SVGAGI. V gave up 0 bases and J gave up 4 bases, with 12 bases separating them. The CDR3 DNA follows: TGTGCCAGCAGTTACTCCGTCACAGGGATCACTGAAGCTTTCTTT. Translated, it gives CASSYSVTGITEAFF.

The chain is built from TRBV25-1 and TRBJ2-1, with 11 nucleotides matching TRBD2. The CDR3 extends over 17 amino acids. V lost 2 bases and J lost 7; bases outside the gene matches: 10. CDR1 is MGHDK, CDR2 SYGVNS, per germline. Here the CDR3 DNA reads TGTGCCAGCAGTGAAAGCCTAGCGGGGGGCCCTAGGAATGAGCAGTTCTTC. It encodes CASSESLAGGPRNEQFF. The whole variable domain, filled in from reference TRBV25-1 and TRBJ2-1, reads EADIYQTPRYLVIGTGKKITLECSQTMGHDKMYWYQQDPGMELHLIHYSYGVNSTEKGDLSSESTVSRIRTEHFPLTLESARPSHTSQYLCASSESLAGGPRNEQFFGPGTRLTVL.

The CDR3 region has the DNA TGTGCCAGCAGCTCCGACAGGGGGGTGGGGGAAAAACTGTTTTTT. It yields the protein CASSSDRGVGEKLFF. The V call is TRBV7-8, the J call TRBJ1-4; 9 positions match TRBD1. With 4 bases clipped from V and 8 bases from J, the junction kept 8 bases outside the gene matches. CDR3 length: 15 amino acids. CDR1 and CDR2 (germline): SGHVS, FQNEAQ. The full variable domain, completed using reference TRBV7-8 and TRBJ1-4, is GAGVSQSPRYKVAKRGQDVALRCDPISGHVSLFWYQQALGQGPEFLTYFQNEAQLDKSGLPSDRFFAERPEGSVSTLKIQRTQQEDSAVYLCASSSDRGVGEKLFFGSGTQLSVL.

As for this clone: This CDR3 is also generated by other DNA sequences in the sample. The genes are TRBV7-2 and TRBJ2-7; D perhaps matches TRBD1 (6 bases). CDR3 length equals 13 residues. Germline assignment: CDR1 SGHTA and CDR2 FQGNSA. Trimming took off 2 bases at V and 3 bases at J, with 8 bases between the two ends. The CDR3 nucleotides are TGTGCCAGCAGCTTAAACAGGGACTACGAGCAGTACTTC. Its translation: CASSLNRDYEQYF. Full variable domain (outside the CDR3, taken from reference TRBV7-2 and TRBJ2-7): GAGVSQSPSNKVTEKGKDVELRCDPISGHTALYWYRQSLGQGLEFLIYFQGNSAPDKSGLPSDRFSAERTGGSVSTLTIQRTQQEDSAVYLCASSLNRDYEQYFGPGTRLTVT.

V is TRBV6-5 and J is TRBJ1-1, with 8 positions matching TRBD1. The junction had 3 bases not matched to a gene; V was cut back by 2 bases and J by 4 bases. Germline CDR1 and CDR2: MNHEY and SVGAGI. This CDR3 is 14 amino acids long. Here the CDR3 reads CASSYQDRGTEAFF. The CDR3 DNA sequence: TGTGCCAGCAGTTACCAAGACAGGGGCACTGAAGCTTTCTTT.

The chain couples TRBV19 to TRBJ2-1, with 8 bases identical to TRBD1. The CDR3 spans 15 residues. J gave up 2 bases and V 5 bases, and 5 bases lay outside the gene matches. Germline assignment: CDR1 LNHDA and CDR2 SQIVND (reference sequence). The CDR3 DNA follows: TGTGCCAGTAGTCCGGGACAGGAGACCTACAATGAGCAGTTCTTC. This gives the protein CASSPGQETYNEQFF.

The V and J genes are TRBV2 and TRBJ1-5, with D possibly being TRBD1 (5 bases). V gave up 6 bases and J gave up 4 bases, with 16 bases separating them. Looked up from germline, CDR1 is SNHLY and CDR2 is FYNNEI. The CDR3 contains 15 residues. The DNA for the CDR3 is TGTGCCAGCAGAGACACCTCAGGGTCAAATCAGCCCCAGCATTTT. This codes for CASRDTSGSNQPQHF.

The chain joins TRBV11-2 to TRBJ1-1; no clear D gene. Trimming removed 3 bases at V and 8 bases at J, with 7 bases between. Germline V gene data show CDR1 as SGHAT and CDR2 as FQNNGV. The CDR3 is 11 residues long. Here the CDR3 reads CASSFGSEAFF. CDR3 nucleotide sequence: TGTGCCAGCAGCTTCGGGTCAGAAGCTTTCTTT.

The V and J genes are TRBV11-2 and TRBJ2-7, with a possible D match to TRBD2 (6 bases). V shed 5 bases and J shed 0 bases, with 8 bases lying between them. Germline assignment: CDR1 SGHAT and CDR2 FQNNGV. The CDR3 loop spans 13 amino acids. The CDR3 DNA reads TGTGCCAGCAGCCACGGGAGCTCCTACGAGCAGTACTTC. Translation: CASSHGSSYEQYF.

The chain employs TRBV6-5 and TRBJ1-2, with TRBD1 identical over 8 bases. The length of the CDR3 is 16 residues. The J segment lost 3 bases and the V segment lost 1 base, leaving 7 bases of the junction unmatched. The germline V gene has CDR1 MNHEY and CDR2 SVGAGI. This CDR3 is CASSYFGQGPHYGYTF. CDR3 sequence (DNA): TGTGCCAGCAGTTACTTCGGACAGGGCCCTCACTATGGCTACACCTTC.

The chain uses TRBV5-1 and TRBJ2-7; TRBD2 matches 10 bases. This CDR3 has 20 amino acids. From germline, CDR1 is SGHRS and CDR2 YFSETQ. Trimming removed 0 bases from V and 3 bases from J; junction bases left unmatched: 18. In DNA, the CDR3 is TGCGCCAGCAGCTTGGTGCGGAGAGCGGGGGGGCGAGGGGCAGACTACGAGCAGTACTTC. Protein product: CASSLVRRAGGRGADYEQYF.

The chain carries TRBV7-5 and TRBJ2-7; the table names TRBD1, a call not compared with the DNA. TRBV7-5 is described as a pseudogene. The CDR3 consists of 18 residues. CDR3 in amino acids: CARSLDRGGRGWAYEQYF. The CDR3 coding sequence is TGTGCCAGAAGCTTAGACAGGGGGGGGCGAGGCTGGGCCTACGAGCAGTACTTC.